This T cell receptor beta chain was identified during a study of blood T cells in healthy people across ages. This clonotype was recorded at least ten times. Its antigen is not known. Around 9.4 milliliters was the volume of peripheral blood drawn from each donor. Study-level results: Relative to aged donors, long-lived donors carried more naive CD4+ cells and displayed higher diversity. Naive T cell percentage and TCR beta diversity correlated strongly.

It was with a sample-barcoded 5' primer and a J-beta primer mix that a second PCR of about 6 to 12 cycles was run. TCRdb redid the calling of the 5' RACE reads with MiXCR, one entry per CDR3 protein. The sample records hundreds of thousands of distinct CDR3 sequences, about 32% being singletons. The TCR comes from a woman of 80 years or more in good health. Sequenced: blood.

This CDR3 reads CASNTGTGIGANVLTF. For the CDR3, the DNA is TGTGCCAGCAACACCGGGACAGGGATCGGGGCCAACGTCCTGACTTTC. This rearrangement joins TRBV7-9 to TRBJ2-6, with 9 bases that match TRBD1. J gave up 4 bases and V 7 bases, and 8 bases lay outside the gene matches. Germline V gene data show CDR1 as SEHNR and CDR2 as FQNEAQ (reference sequence). The CDR3 is made up of 16 amino acids.